These 5 T cell receptor beta chains originate from one sample sequenced in a study of metastatic and nonmetastatic thyroid tumors. Thyroid surgery was performed in patients who had received no treatment beforehand. With MiXCR, TCRdb reprocessed the PCR reads. The sample lists some 23,000 clones; about a fifth were seen once. The sequencing sample was made of blood. The receptors derive from a female donor with papillary thyroid cancer or a benign thyroid nodule (not recorded which). Some clones in this sample may be carry-over from other donors' samples.

This clone was seen at least ten times. This sequence joins TRBV12-3 or TRBV12-4 and TRBJ2-1; D perhaps matches TRBD2 (6 bases). Trimming took off 6 bases at V and 7 bases at J, with 10 bases between the two ends. The CDR3 runs to 12 residues. CDR3 sequence (DNA): TGTGCCAGCAGACTAGCTGGAAATGAGCAGTTCTTC. Translating gives CASRLAGNEQFF.

As regards this clone: Sequence at one end of the junction differs from germline and may be a read error. The genes are TRBV5-1 and TRBJ2-7; 9 positions agree with TRBD2. The length of the CDR3 is 16 residues. Per the germline V gene, CDR1 is SGHRS and CDR2 is YFSETQ. CDR3 region: CASILGGIAGALEQYF. DNA of the CDR3: TGCGCCAGCATCTTGGGAGGTATAGCGGGAGCATTAGAGCAGTACTTC.

This clone is deemed medium-sized. The rearrangement joins TRBV6-2 or TRBV6-3 to TRBJ2-7, with TRBD2 as a possible D gene (6 bases). V was cut by 7 bases and J by 2 bases, with 24 bases left in between. CDR1 and CDR2 from the germline V gene are MNHEY and SVGEGT. This CDR3 region has 17 residues. The CDR3: CASKGRGLRDRTYEQYF. In DNA, the CDR3 is TGTGCCAGCAAGGGCCGCGGCTTGCGGGACCGAACCTACGAGCAGTACTTC.

This clone has a count of ten or more. V and J are TRBV5-4 and TRBJ2-1; D gene unclear. Germline CDR1 and CDR2: SGHNT and YYREEE (reference sequence). V lost 6 bases, J lost 8 bases, and 12 bases lay in between. The CDR3 length is 12 residues. CDR3 bases: TGTGCCAGCAAAGGGTACGGCGATGAGCAGTTCTTC. Translated: CASKGYGDEQFF.

This clone appeared many times. V and J are TRBV3-1 and TRBJ1-1; TRBD1 matches 7 bases. Trimming removed 5 bases from V and 1 base from J; junction bases left unmatched: 4. Germline V lookup: CDR1 LGHDT, CDR2 YNNKEL (reference sequence). There are 14 residues in the CDR3. CDR3 sequence reads: CASSKGQKNTEAFF. The CDR3 region has the DNA TGTGCCAGCAGCAAGGGACAGAAGAACACTGAAGCTTTCTTT.